A selection of T cell receptor beta chains follows, all from one sample in a study of blood T cell repertoires in COVID-19. Data came from immunoSEQ multiplex PCR; TCRdb stores just in-frame clones and leaves some out. The data show approximately 250,000 clones, with roughly 86% seen just once and just under 9% held by the top ten. Material for sequencing was peripheral blood. These receptors were taken from a man aged 35 to 55 with active or convalescent COVID-19. Both conserved end residues are part of each CDR3. The D gene is left open where the match is weak. Only part of the rows carry a size: once, few, many, or a class if the clone is expanded.

d_gene: -; j_gene: TRBJ1-4; v_gene: TRBV6-5; abundance: -; CDR3aa: CASRDSGGKKLFF; CDR3nt: TGTGCCAGCCGGGATTCGGGGGGCAAAAAACTGTTTTTT
d_gene: -; j_gene: TRBJ2-3; v_gene: TRBV13; abundance: few; CDR3aa: CASSLGTSTDTQYF; CDR3nt: TGTGCCAGCAGCTTAGGGACTAGCACAGATACGCAGTATTTT
d_gene: TRBD1; j_gene: TRBJ2-5; v_gene: TRBV12-3/TRBV12-4; abundance: -; CDR3aa: CASSLTGGETQYF; CDR3nt: TGTGCCAGCAGTTTAACAGGGGGAGAGACCCAGTACTTC
d_gene: TRBD1; j_gene: TRBJ1-4; v_gene: TRBV6-1; abundance: -; CDR3aa: CASSEDGTVDRLFF; CDR3nt: TGTGCCAGCAGTGAAGACGGGACAGTGGACCGTCTGTTTTTT
d_gene: -; j_gene: TRBJ2-3; v_gene: TRBV14; abundance: -; CDR3aa: CASSQDPSTDTQYF; CDR3nt: TGTGCCAGCAGCCAAGATCCGAGCACAGATACGCAGTATTTT
d_gene: -; j_gene: TRBJ2-3; v_gene: TRBV10-1; abundance: -; CDR3aa: CATSSGSALTDTQYF; CDR3nt: TGCGCCACTTCCTCGGGATCGGCATTAACAGATACGCAGTATTTT
d_gene: TRBD1; j_gene: TRBJ1-3; v_gene: TRBV9; abundance: -; CDR3aa: CASSVKTGGSGNTIYF; CDR3nt: TGTGCCAGCAGCGTAAAGACAGGGGGCTCTGGAAACACCATATATTTT
d_gene: TRBD2; j_gene: TRBJ2-2; v_gene: TRBV15; abundance: -; CDR3aa: CATSGRTSGRGSGELFF; CDR3nt: TGTGCCACCAGCGGAAGGACTAGCGGGAGAGGGTCCGGGGAGCTGTTTTTT
d_gene: TRBD2; j_gene: TRBJ2-7; v_gene: TRBV9; abundance: -; CDR3aa: CASSVNAGVAYEQYF; CDR3nt: TGTGCCAGCAGCGTAAATGCGGGAGTGGCCTACGAGCAGTACTTC
d_gene: TRBD1; j_gene: TRBJ1-4; v_gene: TRBV28; abundance: -; CDR3aa: CASRRTGVEKLFF; CDR3nt: TGTGCCAGCAGGCGGACAGGGGTCGAAAAACTGTTTTTT
d_gene: TRBD1; j_gene: TRBJ1-1; v_gene: TRBV18; abundance: few; CDR3aa: CASSPRTGLDNTEAFF; CDR3nt: TGTGCCAGCTCACCTAGGACAGGGCTCGACAACACTGAAGCTTTCTTT
d_gene: -; j_gene: TRBJ1-1; v_gene: TRBV12-5; abundance: few; CDR3aa: CASGLFGGFTEAFF; CDR3nt: TGTGCTAGTGGTTTGTTTGGAGGTTTCACTGAAGCTTTCTTT
d_gene: TRBD1; j_gene: TRBJ2-7; v_gene: TRBV7-9; abundance: -; CDR3aa: CASRPGTGEREQYF; CDR3nt: TGTGCCAGCAGACCCGGGACAGGGGAACGAGAGCAGTACTTC
d_gene: TRBD2; j_gene: TRBJ2-1; v_gene: TRBV29-1; abundance: -; CDR3aa: CSVELFSGGANEQFF; CDR3nt: TGCAGCGTTGAACTTTTTAGCGGGGGGGCCAATGAGCAGTTCTTC
d_gene: TRBD1; j_gene: TRBJ2-2; v_gene: TRBV5-5; abundance: once; CDR3aa: CASSFSQGSNTGELFF; CDR3nt: TGTGCCAGCAGCTTCTCACAGGGGTCTAACACCGGGGAGCTGTTTTTT
d_gene: TRBD1; j_gene: TRBJ1-5; v_gene: TRBV9; abundance: few; CDR3aa: CASSFRGQVNQPQHF; CDR3nt: TGTGCCAGCAGCTTTCGTGGACAGGTCAATCAGCCCCAGCATTTT
d_gene: -; j_gene: TRBJ1-6; v_gene: TRBV6-2/TRBV6-3; abundance: -; CDR3aa: CASSSITGSPLHF; CDR3nt: TGTGCCAGCAGTAGTATAACGGGTTCGCCCCTCCACTTT
d_gene: TRBD1; j_gene: TRBJ2-7; v_gene: TRBV7-2; abundance: -; CDR3aa: CASSFRDRYYEQYF; CDR3nt: TGTGCCAGCAGCTTCCGGGACAGATACTACGAGCAGTACTTC
d_gene: -; j_gene: TRBJ1-1; v_gene: TRBV19; abundance: -; CDR3aa: CATRGQGWPEAFF; CDR3nt: TGTGCCACCAGAGGGCAGGGGTGGCCTGAAGCTTTCTTT
d_gene: -; j_gene: TRBJ2-2; v_gene: TRBV3-1/TRBV3-2; abundance: -; CDR3aa: CASSLLPNTGELFF; CDR3nt: TGTGCCAGCAGCCTTCTCCCCAACACCGGGGAGCTGTTTTTT
d_gene: TRBD2; j_gene: TRBJ2-1; v_gene: TRBV10-3; abundance: -; CDR3aa: CAISARLAEDNEQFF; CDR3nt: TGTGCCATCAGTGCTAGGCTAGCGGAAGACAATGAGCAGTTCTTC
d_gene: TRBD2; j_gene: TRBJ2-7; v_gene: TRBV7-6; abundance: -; CDR3aa: CASSLNSGRVYEQYF; CDR3nt: TGTGCCAGCAGCTTAAATAGCGGGAGGGTCTACGAGCAGTACTTC
d_gene: -; j_gene: TRBJ1-5; v_gene: TRBV24-1; abundance: few; CDR3aa: CATSGRSGNQPQHF; CDR3nt: TGTGCCACCAGTGGGCGGTCCGGGAATCAGCCCCAGCATTTT
d_gene: -; j_gene: TRBJ1-3; v_gene: TRBV6-1; abundance: many; CDR3aa: CASSEEIMRGNTIYF; CDR3nt: TGTGCCAGCAGTGAAGAGATCATGAGGGGAAACACCATATATTTT
d_gene: -; j_gene: TRBJ2-2; v_gene: TRBV6-1; abundance: -; CDR3aa: CASSEWTAGELFF; CDR3nt: TGTGCCAGCAGTGAATGGACAGCGGGGGAGCTGTTTTTT
d_gene: -; j_gene: TRBJ2-3; v_gene: TRBV19; abundance: -; CDR3aa: CASSATASTDTQYF; CDR3nt: TGTGCCAGTAGTGCTACCGCTAGCACAGATACGCAGTATTTT
d_gene: -; j_gene: TRBJ1-6; v_gene: TRBV7-2; abundance: -; CDR3aa: CASSSPQYNSPLHF; CDR3nt: TGTGCCAGCAGCTCCCCCCAGTATAATTCACCCCTCCACTTT
d_gene: -; j_gene: TRBJ2-1; v_gene: TRBV29-1; abundance: -; CDR3aa: CSVENIYNEQFF; CDR3nt: TGCAGCGTTGAAAACATCTACAATGAGCAGTTCTTC
d_gene: TRBD1; j_gene: TRBJ1-5; v_gene: TRBV5-1; abundance: few; CDR3aa: CASSPGTGFHQPQHF; CDR3nt: TGCGCCAGCAGTCCCGGGACAGGGTTTCATCAGCCCCAGCATTTT
d_gene: TRBD1; j_gene: TRBJ1-2; v_gene: TRBV7-2; abundance: -; CDR3aa: CASSLEPSGGYGYTF; CDR3nt: TGTGCCAGCAGCTTAGAGCCGTCAGGGGGCTATGGCTACACCTTC
d_gene: TRBD1; j_gene: TRBJ1-4; v_gene: TRBV13; abundance: -; CDR3aa: CASSFPGQEGEKLFF; CDR3nt: TGTGCCAGCAGCTTTCCCGGACAGGAGGGTGAAAAACTGTTTTTT
d_gene: TRBD1; j_gene: TRBJ1-1; v_gene: TRBV19; abundance: -; CDR3aa: CASSPQGARNTEAFF; CDR3nt: TGTGCCAGTAGCCCACAGGGGGCGAGGAACACTGAAGCTTTCTTT
d_gene: TRBD2; j_gene: TRBJ2-3; v_gene: TRBV19; abundance: -; CDR3aa: CASSIAGGGTDTQYF; CDR3nt: TGTGCCAGTAGTATAGCGGGGGGTGGAACAGATACGCAGTATTTT
d_gene: TRBD1; j_gene: TRBJ1-5; v_gene: TRBV11-2; abundance: -; CDR3aa: CASSHNRDSDQPQHF; CDR3nt: TGTGCCAGCAGCCACAACCGGGACAGCGATCAGCCCCAGCATTTT
d_gene: -; j_gene: TRBJ2-7; v_gene: TRBV7-9; abundance: -; CDR3aa: CASSSPPGTSSSYEQYF; CDR3nt: TGTGCCAGCAGCTCGCCCCCCGGGACAAGTAGCTCCTACGAGCAGTACTTC
d_gene: TRBD1; j_gene: TRBJ2-3; v_gene: TRBV6-5; abundance: -; CDR3aa: CASRAGQGADTQYF; CDR3nt: TGTGCCAGCAGGGCCGGACAGGGGGCAGATACGCAGTATTTT
d_gene: -; j_gene: TRBJ2-2; v_gene: TRBV2; abundance: -; CDR3aa: CASSWETPRATGELFF; CDR3nt: TGTGCCAGCAGTTGGGAGACACCTCGGGCCACCGGGGAGCTGTTTTTT
d_gene: -; j_gene: TRBJ1-1; v_gene: TRBV5-1; abundance: -; CDR3aa: CASSLERQAQEAFF; CDR3nt: TGCGCCAGCAGCTTGGAAAGACAGGCGCAAGAAGCTTTCTTT
d_gene: TRBD1; j_gene: TRBJ2-5; v_gene: TRBV12-3/TRBV12-4; abundance: -; CDR3aa: CASSTGQQETQYF; CDR3nt: TGTGCCAGCAGTACGGGACAGCAAGAGACCCAGTACTTC
d_gene: -; j_gene: TRBJ2-2; v_gene: TRBV6-5; abundance: -; CDR3aa: CASSPRRLNTGELFF; CDR3nt: TGTGCCAGCAGCCCCCGGAGACTGAACACCGGGGAGCTGTTTTTT
d_gene: -; j_gene: TRBJ1-1; v_gene: TRBV3-1/TRBV3-2; abundance: once; CDR3aa: CASSRLQVGNTEAFF; CDR3nt: TGTGCCAGCAGCCGCCTCCAGGTGGGGAACACTGAAGCTTTCTTT
d_gene: -; j_gene: TRBJ1-1; v_gene: TRBV30; abundance: -; CDR3aa: CAWSVHPPGTEAFF; CDR3nt: TGTGCCTGGAGTGTACACCCGCCAGGCACTGAAGCTTTCTTT
d_gene: TRBD2; j_gene: TRBJ2-1; v_gene: TRBV6-4; abundance: -; CDR3aa: CASSAGLAGYNEQFF; CDR3nt: TGTGCCAGCAGTGCGGGACTAGCGGGATACAATGAGCAGTTCTTC
d_gene: TRBD1; j_gene: TRBJ1-3; v_gene: TRBV4-2; abundance: -; CDR3aa: CASSQEGQGGNTIYF; CDR3nt: TGTGCCAGCAGCCAAGAGGGACAGGGGGGAAACACCATATATTTT
d_gene: TRBD1; j_gene: TRBJ1-5; v_gene: TRBV30; abundance: -; CDR3aa: CAWNKDRGQPQHF; CDR3nt: TGTGCCTGGAATAAGGACAGGGGACAGCCCCAGCATTTT
d_gene: TRBD1; j_gene: TRBJ1-6; v_gene: TRBV30; abundance: -; CDR3aa: CAWSGTGLRSYNSPLHF; CDR3nt: TGTGCCTGGAGCGGGACAGGTCTGCGGTCCTATAATTCACCCCTCCACTTT
d_gene: TRBD2; j_gene: TRBJ2-1; v_gene: TRBV5-8; abundance: -; CDR3aa: CASSLSGRPQNEQFF; CDR3nt: TGTGCCAGCAGCCTTAGCGGGAGGCCCCAAAATGAGCAGTTCTTC
d_gene: -; j_gene: TRBJ2-7; v_gene: TRBV3-1/TRBV3-2; abundance: -; CDR3aa: CASTTRYRDEQYF; CDR3nt: TGTGCCAGCACGACCCGGTACAGGGACGAGCAGTACTTC